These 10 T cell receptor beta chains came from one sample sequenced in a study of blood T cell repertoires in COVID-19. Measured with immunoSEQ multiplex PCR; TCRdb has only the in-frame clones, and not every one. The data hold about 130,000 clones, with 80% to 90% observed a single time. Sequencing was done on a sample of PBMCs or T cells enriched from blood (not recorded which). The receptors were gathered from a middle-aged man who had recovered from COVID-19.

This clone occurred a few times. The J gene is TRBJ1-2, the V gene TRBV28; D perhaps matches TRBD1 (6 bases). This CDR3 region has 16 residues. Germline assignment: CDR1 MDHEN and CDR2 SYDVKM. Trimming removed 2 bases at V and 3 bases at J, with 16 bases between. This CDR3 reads CASSLVGGARHYGYTF. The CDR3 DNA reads TGTGCCAGCAGTTTAGTCGGGGGGGCGCGGCACTATGGCTACACCTTC.

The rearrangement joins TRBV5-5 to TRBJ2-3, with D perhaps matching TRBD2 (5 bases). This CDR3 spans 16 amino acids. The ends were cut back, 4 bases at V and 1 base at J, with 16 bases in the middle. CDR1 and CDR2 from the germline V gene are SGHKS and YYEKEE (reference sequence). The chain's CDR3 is CASSTAEGWGTDTQYF. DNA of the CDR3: TGTGCCAGCAGCACGGCTGAGGGATGGGGCACAGATACGCAGTATTTT.

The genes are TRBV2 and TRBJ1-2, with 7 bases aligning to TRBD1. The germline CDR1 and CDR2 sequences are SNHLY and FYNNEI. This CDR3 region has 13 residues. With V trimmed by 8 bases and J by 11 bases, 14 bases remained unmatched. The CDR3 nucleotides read TGTGCCAGCGTGTGGGACAGCGGGTTTCATTACACCTTC. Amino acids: CASVWDSGFHYTF.

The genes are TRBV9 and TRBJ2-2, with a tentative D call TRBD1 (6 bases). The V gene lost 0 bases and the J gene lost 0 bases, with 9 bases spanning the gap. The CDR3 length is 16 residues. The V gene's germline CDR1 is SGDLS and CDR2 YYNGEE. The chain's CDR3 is CASSVVRTANTGELFF. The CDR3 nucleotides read TGTGCCAGCAGCGTAGTCAGGACAGCGAACACCGGGGAGCTGTTTTTT.

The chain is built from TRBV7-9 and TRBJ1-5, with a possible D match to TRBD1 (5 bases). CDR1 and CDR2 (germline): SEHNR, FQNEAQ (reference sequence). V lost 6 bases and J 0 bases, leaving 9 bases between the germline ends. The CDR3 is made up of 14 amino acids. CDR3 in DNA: TGTGCCAGCAGTCCGGGGGATAGCAATCAGCCCCAGCATTTT. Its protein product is CASSPGDSNQPQHF.

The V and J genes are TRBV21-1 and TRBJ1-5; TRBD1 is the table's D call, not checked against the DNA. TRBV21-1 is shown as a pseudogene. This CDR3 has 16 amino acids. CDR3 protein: CASRGSGQQRNQPQHF. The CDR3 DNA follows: TGTGCCAGCAGAGGAAGTGGACAGCAAAGAAATCAGCCCCAGCATTTT.

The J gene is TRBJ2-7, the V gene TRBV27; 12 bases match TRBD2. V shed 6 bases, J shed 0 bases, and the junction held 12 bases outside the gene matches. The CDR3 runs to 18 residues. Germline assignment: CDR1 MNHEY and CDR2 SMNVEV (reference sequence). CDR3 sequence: CASRPDGTSGWLSYEQYF. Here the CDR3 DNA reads TGTGCCAGCAGACCCGACGGGACTAGCGGGTGGCTCTCCTACGAGCAGTACTTC.

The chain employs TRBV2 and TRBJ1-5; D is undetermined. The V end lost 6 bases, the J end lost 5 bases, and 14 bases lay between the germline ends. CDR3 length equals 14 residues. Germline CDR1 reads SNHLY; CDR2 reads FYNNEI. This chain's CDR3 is CASSPEGTYQPQHF. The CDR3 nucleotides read TGTGCCAGCAGCCCCGAGGGTACCTATCAGCCCCAGCATTTT.

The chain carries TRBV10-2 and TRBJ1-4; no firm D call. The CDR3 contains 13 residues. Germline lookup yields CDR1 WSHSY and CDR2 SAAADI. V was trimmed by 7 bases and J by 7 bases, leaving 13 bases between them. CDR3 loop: CASTGAVGEKLFF. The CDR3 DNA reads TGCGCCAGCACGGGTGCCGTGGGTGAAAAACTGTTTTTT.

Here the CDR3 DNA reads TGTGCCAGCAGTTACTCGGGAGGGGCCTCCTACAATGAGCAGTTCTTC. As protein: CASSYSGGASYNEQFF. The rearrangement uses TRBV6-5 and TRBJ2-1, with 7 nucleotides matching TRBD2. Germline V gives CDR1 MNHEY, CDR2 SVGAGI. With 0 bases clipped from V and 0 bases from J, the junction kept 2 bases outside the gene matches. The CDR3 has 16 amino acids.